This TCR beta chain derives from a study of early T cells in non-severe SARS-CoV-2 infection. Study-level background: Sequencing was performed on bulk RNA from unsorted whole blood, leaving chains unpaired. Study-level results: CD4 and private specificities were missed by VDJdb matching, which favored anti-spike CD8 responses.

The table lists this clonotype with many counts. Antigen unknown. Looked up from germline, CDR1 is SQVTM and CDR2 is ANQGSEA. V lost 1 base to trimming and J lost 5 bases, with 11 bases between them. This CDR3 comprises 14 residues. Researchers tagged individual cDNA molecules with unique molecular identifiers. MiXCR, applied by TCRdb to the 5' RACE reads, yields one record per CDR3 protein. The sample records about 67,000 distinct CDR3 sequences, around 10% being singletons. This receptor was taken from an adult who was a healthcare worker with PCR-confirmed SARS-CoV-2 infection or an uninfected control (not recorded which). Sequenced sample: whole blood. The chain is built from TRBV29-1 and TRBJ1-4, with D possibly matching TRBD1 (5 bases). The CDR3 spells CSVEGGRENEKLFF. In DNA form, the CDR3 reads TGCAGCGTTGAAGGAGGCAGGGAAAATGAAAAACTGTTTTTT.